The sequence of this T cell receptor (beta chain) was determined in a study of blood T cell repertoires in COVID-19. Trimming pared 5 bases from V and 5 bases from J, leaving 10 bases between. Germline CDR1 reads SGHTA; CDR2 reads FQGNSA. The CDR3 covers 13 residues. Sequencing was performed with immunoSEQ multiplex PCR; in TCRdb, only in-frame clones are kept and a portion is missing. This sample has fewer than 200,000 clones, with approximately 86% found just once. The sample was peripheral blood. This chain uses TRBV7-2 with TRBJ1-5; D call uncertain. The receptor's source is a man between 50 and 59 years old with active or convalescent COVID-19. CDR3 DNA: TGTGCCAGCAGCCCCGCCCGCGATCAGCCCCAGCATTTT. Its protein product is CASSPARDQPQHF.